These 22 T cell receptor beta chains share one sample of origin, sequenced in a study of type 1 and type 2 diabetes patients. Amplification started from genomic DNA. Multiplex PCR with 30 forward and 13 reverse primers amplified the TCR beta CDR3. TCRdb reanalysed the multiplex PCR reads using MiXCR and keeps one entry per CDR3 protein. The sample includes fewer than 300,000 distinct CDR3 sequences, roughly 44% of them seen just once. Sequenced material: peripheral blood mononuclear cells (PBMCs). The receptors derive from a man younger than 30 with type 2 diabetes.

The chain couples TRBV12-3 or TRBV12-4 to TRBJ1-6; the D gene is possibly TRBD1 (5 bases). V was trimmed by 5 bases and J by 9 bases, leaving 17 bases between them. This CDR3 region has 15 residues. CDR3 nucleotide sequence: TGTGCCAGCAGTACCTCCGGGACCTTCGGTTCACCCCTCCACTTT. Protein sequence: CASSTSGTFGSPLHF.

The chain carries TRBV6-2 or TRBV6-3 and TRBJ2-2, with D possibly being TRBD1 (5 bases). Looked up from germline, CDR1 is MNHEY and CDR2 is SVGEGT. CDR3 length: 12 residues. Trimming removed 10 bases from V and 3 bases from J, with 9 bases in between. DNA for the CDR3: TGTGCCACCCGCAGGGACACCGGGGAGCTGTTTTTT. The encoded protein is CATRRDTGELFF.

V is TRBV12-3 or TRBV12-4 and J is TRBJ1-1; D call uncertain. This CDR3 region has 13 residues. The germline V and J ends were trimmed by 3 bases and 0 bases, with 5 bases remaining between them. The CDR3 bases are TGTGCCAGCAGTTTCCCGATGAACACTGAAGCTTTCTTT. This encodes CASSFPMNTEAFF.

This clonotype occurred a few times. The CDR3 loop is CASSVESGTGELFF. CDR3 nucleotides: TGTGCCAGCAGCGTAGAATCGGGGACCGGGGAGCTGTTTTTT. This rearrangement joins TRBV9 to TRBJ2-2; a possible D gene is TRBD2 (5 bases). Deletions cut 0 bases from V and 5 bases from J, with 8 bases between. The CDR3 length is 14 residues. CDR1 and CDR2 from the germline V gene are SGDLS and YYNGEE. Looking up the rest from reference TRBV9 and TRBJ2-2 gives the full variable domain: DSGVTQTPKHLITATGQRVTLRCSPRSGDLSVYWYQQSLDQGLQFLIQYYNGEERAKGNILERFSAQQFPDLHSELNLSSLELGDSALYFCASSVESGTGELFFGEGSRLTVL.

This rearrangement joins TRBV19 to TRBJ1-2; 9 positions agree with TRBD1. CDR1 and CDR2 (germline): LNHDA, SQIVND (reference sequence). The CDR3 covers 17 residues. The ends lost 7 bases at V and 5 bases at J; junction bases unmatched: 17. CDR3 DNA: TGTGCCAGTATGGGGGTGTGGGGACAGGGATTTCGGTATGGCTACACCTTC. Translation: CASMGVWGQGFRYGYTF.

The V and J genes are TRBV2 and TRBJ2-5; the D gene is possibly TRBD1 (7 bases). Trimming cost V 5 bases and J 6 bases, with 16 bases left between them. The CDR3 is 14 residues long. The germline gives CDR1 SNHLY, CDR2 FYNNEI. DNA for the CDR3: TGTGCCAGCAGTTTAGACAGGGAGGTGCAGACCCAGTACTTC. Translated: CASSLDREVQTQYF.

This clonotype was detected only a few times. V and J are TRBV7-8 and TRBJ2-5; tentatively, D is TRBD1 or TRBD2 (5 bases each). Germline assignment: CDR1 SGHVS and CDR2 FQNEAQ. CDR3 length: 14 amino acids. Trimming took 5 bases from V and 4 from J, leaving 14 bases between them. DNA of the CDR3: TGTGCCAGCAGCCCCTATACTAGGGGAGAGACCCAGTACTTC. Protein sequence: CASSPYTRGETQYF. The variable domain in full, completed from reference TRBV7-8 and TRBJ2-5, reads GAGVSQSPRYKVAKRGQDVALRCDPISGHVSLFWYQQALGQGPEFLTYFQNEAQLDKSGLPSDRFFAERPEGSVSTLKIQRTQQEDSAVYLCASSPYTRGETQYFGPGTRLLVL.

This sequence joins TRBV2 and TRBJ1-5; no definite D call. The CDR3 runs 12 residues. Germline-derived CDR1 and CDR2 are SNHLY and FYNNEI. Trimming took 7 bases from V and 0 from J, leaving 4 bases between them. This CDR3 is CASKYSNQPQHF. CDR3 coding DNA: TGTGCCAGCAAGTATAGCAATCAGCCCCAGCATTTT.

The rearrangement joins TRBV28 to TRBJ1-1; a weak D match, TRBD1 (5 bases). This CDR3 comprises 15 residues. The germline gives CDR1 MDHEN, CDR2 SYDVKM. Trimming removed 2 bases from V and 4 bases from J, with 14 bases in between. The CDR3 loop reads CASSLRTRLGTEAFF. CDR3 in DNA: TGTGCCAGCAGTTTAAGGACAAGGTTGGGCACTGAAGCTTTCTTT.

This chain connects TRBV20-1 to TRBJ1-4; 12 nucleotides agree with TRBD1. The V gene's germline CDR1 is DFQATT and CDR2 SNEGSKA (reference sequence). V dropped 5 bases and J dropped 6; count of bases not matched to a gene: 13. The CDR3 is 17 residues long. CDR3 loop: CSAARDRGRGGYEKLFF. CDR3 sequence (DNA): TGCAGTGCTGCCCGGGACAGGGGGCGGGGGGGTTATGAAAAACTGTTTTTT.

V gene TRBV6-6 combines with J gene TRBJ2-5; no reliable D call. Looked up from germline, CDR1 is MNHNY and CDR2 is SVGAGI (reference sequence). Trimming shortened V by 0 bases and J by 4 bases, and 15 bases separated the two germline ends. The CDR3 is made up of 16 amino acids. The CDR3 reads CASSYSASGDGETQYF. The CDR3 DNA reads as TGTGCCAGCAGTTACTCGGCGAGTGGGGATGGAGAGACCCAGTACTTC.

CDR3: CATSNTGVAFF. The CDR3 DNA reads as TGTGCCACCAGCAATACAGGGGTAGCTTTCTTT. The genes are TRBV27 and TRBJ1-1; 7 bases map to TRBD1. V was clipped by 10 bases and J by 10 bases; unmatched bases: 9. Germline assignment: CDR1 MNHEY and CDR2 SMNVEV (reference sequence). This CDR3 has 11 residues.

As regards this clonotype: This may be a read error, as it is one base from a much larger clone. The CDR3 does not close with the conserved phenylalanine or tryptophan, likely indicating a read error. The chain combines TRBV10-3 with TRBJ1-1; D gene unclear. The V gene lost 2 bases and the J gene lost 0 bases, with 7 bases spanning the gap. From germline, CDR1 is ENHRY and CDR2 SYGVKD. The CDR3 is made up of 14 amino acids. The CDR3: CAISEGELNTEAFL. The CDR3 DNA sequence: TGTGCCATCAGTGAGGGGGAATTGAACACTGAAGCTTTCTTA.

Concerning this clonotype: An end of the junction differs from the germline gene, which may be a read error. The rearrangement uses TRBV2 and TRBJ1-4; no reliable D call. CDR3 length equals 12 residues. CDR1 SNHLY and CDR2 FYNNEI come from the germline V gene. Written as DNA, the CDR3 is TGTGCCGGCAGTGAAACGGGCAGGACCGGGGATTTT. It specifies CAGSETGRTGDF.

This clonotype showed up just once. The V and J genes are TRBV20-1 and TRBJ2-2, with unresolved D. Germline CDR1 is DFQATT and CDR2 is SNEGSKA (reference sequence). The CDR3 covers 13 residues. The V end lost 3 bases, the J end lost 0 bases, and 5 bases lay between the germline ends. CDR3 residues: CSARTANTGELFF. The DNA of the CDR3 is TGCAGTGCTAGGACCGCGAACACCGGGGAGCTGTTTTTT.

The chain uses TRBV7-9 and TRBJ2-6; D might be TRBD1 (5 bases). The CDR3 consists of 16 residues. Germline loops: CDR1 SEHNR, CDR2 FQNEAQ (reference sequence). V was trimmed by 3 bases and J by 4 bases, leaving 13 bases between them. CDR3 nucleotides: TGTGCCAGCAGCTTCGAAGGGGCGCGAGGGGCCAACGTCCTGACTTTC. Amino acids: CASSFEGARGANVLTF.

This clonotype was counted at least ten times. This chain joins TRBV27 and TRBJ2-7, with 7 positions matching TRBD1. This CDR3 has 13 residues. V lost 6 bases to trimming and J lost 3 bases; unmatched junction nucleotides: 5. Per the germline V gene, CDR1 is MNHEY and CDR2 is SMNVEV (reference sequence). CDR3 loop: CASSLGDSYEQYF. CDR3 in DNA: TGTGCCAGCAGCTTAGGGGACAGCTACGAGCAGTACTTC.

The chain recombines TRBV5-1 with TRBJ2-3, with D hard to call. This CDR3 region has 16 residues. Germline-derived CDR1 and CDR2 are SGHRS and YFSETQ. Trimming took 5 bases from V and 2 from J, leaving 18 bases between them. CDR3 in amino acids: CASSYVPRTLTDTQYF. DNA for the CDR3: TGCGCCAGCAGTTACGTGCCCCGGACCCTCACAGATACGCAGTATTTT.

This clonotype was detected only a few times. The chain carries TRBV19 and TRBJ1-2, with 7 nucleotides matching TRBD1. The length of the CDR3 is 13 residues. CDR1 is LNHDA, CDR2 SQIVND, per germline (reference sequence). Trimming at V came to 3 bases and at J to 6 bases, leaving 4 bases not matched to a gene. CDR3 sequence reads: CASSMKGADGYTF. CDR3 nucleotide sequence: TGTGCCAGTAGTATGAAGGGGGCTGATGGCTACACCTTC.

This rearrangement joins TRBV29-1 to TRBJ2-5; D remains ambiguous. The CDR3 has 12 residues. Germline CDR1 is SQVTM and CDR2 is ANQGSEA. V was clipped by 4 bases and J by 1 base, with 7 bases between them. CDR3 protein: CSVATVQETQYF. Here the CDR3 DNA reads TGCAGCGTTGCTACCGTCCAAGAGACCCAGTACTTC.

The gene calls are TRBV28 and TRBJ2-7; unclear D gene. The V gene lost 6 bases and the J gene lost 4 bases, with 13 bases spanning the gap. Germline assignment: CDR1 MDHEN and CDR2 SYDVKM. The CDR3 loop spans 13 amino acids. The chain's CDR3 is CASSLMPEYEQYF. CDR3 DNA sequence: TGTGCCAGCAGCTTAATGCCAGAATACGAGCAGTACTTC. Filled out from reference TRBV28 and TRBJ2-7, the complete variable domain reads DVKVTQSSRYLVKRTGEKVFLECVQDMDHENMFWYRQDPGLGLRLIYFSYDVKMKEKGDIPEGYSVSREKKERFSLILESASTNQTSMYLCASSLMPEYEQYFGPGTRLTVT.

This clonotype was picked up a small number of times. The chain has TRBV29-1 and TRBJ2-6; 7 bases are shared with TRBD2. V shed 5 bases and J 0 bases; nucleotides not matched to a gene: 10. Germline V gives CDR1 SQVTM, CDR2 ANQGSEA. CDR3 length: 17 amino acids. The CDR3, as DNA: TGCAGCGTTCGCGGGGGATCAACAGGCTCTGGGGCCAACGTCCTGACTTTC. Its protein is CSVRGGSTGSGANVLTF.